A selection of T cell receptor beta chains follows, all from one sample in a study of blood T cell repertoires in COVID-19. TCRdb's copy holds only in-frame clones and misses some; the assay was immunoSEQ multiplex PCR. The sample shows about 200,000 clones, about four fifths of them seen only once. Input material: peripheral blood. The receptor source for this set is a woman in her 70s with active or convalescent COVID-19. The CDR3 runs from the conserved cysteine through the conserved F or W. Fields, in order: D gene, V gene, clone size, J gene, CDR3 DNA, CDR3 protein. A D gene is named only where the DNA matches it firmly. Only part of the rows carry a size: once, few, many, or a class if the clone is expanded.

>TRBD2|TRBV4-2|-|TRBJ2-2
TGTGCCAGCAGCCAAGGGACTAGCGGGACTCGGGCCGGGGAGCTGTTTTTT
CASSQGTSGTRAGELFF
>-|TRBV19|-|TRBJ1-1
TGTGCCAGTAGGGATGGGGGGTTCATGAACACTGAAGCTTTCTTT
CASRDGGFMNTEAFF
>TRBD2|TRBV19|-|TRBJ2-2
TGTGCCAGTAGTGAGACTAGCGACACCGGGGAGCTGTTTTTT
CASSETSDTGELFF
>TRBD2|TRBV5-1|once|TRBJ2-1
TGCGCCAGCAGCCGCGGGACTAGCGGGAGTTTCTACAATGAGCAGTTCTTC
CASSRGTSGSFYNEQFF
>-|TRBV10-3|-|TRBJ2-7
TGTGCCATCAGTGAATCGGCAGGCTACGAGCAGTACTTC
CAISESAGYEQYF
>TRBD2|TRBV7-3|-|TRBJ2-3
TGTGCCAGCAGCTCAGCGGGAGGTGGAGATACGCAGTATTTT
CASSSAGGGDTQYF
>TRBD2|TRBV7-3|-|TRBJ2-3
TGTGCCAGCAGTTTCTCGGGCGGGAGACTCGCAGATACGCAGTATTTT
CASSFSGGRLADTQYF
>TRBD2|TRBV19|-|TRBJ2-1
TGTGCCAGTAGTATAAGGCGATTGGGACTAGCGGTTAATGAGCAGTTCTTC
CASSIRRLGLAVNEQFF
>TRBD1|TRBV12-5|-|TRBJ2-5
TGTGCTAGTGGTTTGGTACTTGGGGCAGGGGGCAGGGAGACCCAGTACTTC
CASGLVLGAGGRETQYF
>TRBD2|TRBV23-1|-|TRBJ2-1
TGCGCCAGCAGTCAACTCGGGGGGAGCGGGACCGATGAGCAGTTCTTC
CASSQLGGSGTDEQFF
>TRBD2|TRBV19|-|TRBJ2-1
TGTGCCAGTAGTATCATGAGCGGGAGGGGCAATGAGCAGTTCTTC
CASSIMSGRGNEQFF
>-|TRBV14|-|TRBJ2-1
TGTGCCAGCAGCCAAGGGCGAGGGCAACTCAATGAGCAGTTCTTC
CASSQGRGQLNEQFF
>TRBD2|TRBV2|once|TRBJ2-5
TGTGCCAGCAGTGAATCGCTAGCGGGAGGGTTGGAGACCCAGTACTTC
CASSESLAGGLETQYF
>TRBD2|TRBV7-2|-|TRBJ2-7
TGTGCCAGCAGCGCCGGGACTATCTACGAGCAGTACTTC
CASSAGTIYEQYF
>TRBD2|TRBV19|-|TRBJ2-4
TGTGCCAGTAGTACTAGCGGGAGAGAAAACATTCAGTACTTC
CASSTSGRENIQYF
>TRBD1|TRBV13|-|TRBJ2-3
TGTGCCAGCAGCCTAGACAGGGAGGATACGCAGTATTTT
CASSLDREDTQYF
>-|TRBV27|once|TRBJ2-7
TGTGCCAGCAGTTTTTGGGGGGACGCGAGCGAGCAGTACTTC
CASSFWGDASEQYF
>TRBD1|TRBV10-3|once|TRBJ2-3
TGTGCCTCCAGGGGGCCGCAGGGGGATACGCAGTATTTT
CASRGPQGDTQYF
>TRBD2|TRBV24-1|-|TRBJ2-7
TGTGCCACCAGTGACTTACCAAGCGGGAGTGGGGGTTGGGAGCAGTACTTC
CATSDLPSGSGGWEQYF
>-|TRBV4-1|-|TRBJ2-5
TGCGCCAGCAGCCTTTACAGGAATCAAGAGACCCAGTACTTC
CASSLYRNQETQYF
>TRBD1|TRBV6-5|-|TRBJ1-2
TGTGCCAGCAGTTACACCGGGACAGGTAGCTCCTATGGCTACACCTTC
CASSYTGTGSSYGYTF
>TRBD2|TRBV9|-|TRBJ2-1
TGTGCCAGCAGCTTGGGACTAGCTGATGGATCCTACAATGAGCAGTTCTTC
CASSLGLADGSYNEQFF
>TRBD2|TRBV24-1|-|TRBJ2-1
TGTGCCACCAGTGAGGCGCGGACTAGCGGAATCAATGAGCAGTTCTTC
CATSEARTSGINEQFF
>TRBD1|TRBV29-1|-|TRBJ1-2
TGCAGCGTTGAGCCGGGACAGGGAAGGGGTAATGGCTACACCTTC
CSVEPGQGRGNGYTF
>-|TRBV4-2|-|TRBJ2-1
TGTGCCAGCAGCCGCGGACTGATCAATGAGCAGTTCTTC
CASSRGLINEQFF
>-|TRBV19|-|TRBJ1-2
TGTGCCAGTAAAATCGGGGGGAACTATGGCTACACCTTC
CASKIGGNYGYTF
>-|TRBV29-1|few|TRBJ1-2
TGCAGCGTGGCCCCGGGACAATATCCCACCTTC
CSVAPGQYPTF
>TRBD1|TRBV5-1|-|TRBJ2-7
TGCGCCAGCAGCCCCCGAACAGGGGGGACCTACGAGCAGTACTTC
CASSPRTGGTYEQYF
>TRBD2|TRBV4-2|-|TRBJ2-1
TGTGCCAGCAGTCCGAACACCAGCGGGAGGGACAATGAGCAGTTCTTC
CASSPNTSGRDNEQFF
>-|TRBV6-4|-|TRBJ2-7
TGTGCCAGCAGCCCCCCGGGCGGGTTGGCCTACGAGCAGTACTTC
CASSPPGGLAYEQYF
>-|TRBV5-1|-|TRBJ1-1
TGCGCCAGCAGCTTGGGGGCGGGGGTTGGATCTGAAGCTTTCTTT
CASSLGAGVGSEAFF
>-|TRBV28|many|TRBJ1-2
TGTGCCAGCAGTTTATACGACAGGAGTCCCTATGGCTACACCTTC
CASSLYDRSPYGYTF
>-|TRBV18|-|TRBJ1-2
TGTGCCAGCTCACTACGGGACTATGGCTACACCTTC
CASSLRDYGYTF
>-|TRBV5-6|once|TRBJ2-7
TGTGCCAGCAGCTTGGACAGGCGACAAACCTACGAGCAGTACTTC
CASSLDRRQTYEQYF
>-|TRBV3-1/TRBV3-2|-|TRBJ1-1
TGTGCCAGCAGCCAAGGCCGGGGGACTGAAGCTTTCTTT
CASSQGRGTEAFF
>-|TRBV27|-|TRBJ2-1
TGTGCCAGCAGTTTATGGGGCGGCTCCTACAATGAGCAGTTCTTC
CASSLWGGSYNEQFF
>TRBD1|TRBV11-2|-|TRBJ1-6
TGTGCCAGCAGCGTAAAAGGGGGCCCCTTTTTGCTCCACTTT
CASSVKGGPFLLHF
>-|TRBV21-1|once|TRBJ2-7
TGTGCCAGCAGCTTTCCCCGGGAGTCCTACGAGCAGTACTTC
CASSFPRESYEQYF
>TRBD1|TRBV6-5|once|TRBJ1-5
TGTGCCAGCAGTTACGGGACAGCCCAGCCCCAGCATTTT
CASSYGTAQPQHF
>-|TRBV2|few|TRBJ1-5
TGTGCCAGCAGTCTCAGGTTTAGCAATCAGCCCCAGCATTTT
CASSLRFSNQPQHF
>-|TRBV25-1|-|TRBJ1-6
TGTGCCAGCAGTGAATGGGGGGGCTCCTATAATTCACCCCTCCACTTT
CASSEWGGSYNSPLHF
>-|TRBV24-1|once|TRBJ1-2
TGTGCCACCAGTGGTTTATTGGACAGAGCTAACTATGGCTACACCTTC
CATSGLLDRANYGYTF
>-|TRBV19|-|TRBJ1-4
TGTGCCAGTAGTACCCCCAGGGGCTTAGAACGGGAAAAACTGTTTTTT
CASSTPRGLEREKLFF
>-|TRBV9|-|TRBJ1-2
TGTGCCAGCAGCGCCGGGGTTATGAGGGGAGGGCTTTCCTATGGCTACACCTTC
CASSAGVMRGGLSYGYTF